This T cell receptor (beta chain) originates from a study of CD4 T cells in relation to SARS-CoV-2 and coronaviruses. CD4+ T cells from unexposed donors were obtained before the COVID-19 pandemic (2011-2018). The table came from immunoSEQ multiplex PCR; TCRdb's copy has only in-frame clones and leaves some out. The table records roughly 61,000 clones, 70% to 90% of them present only once. In the case of this clone: The antigen is unknown.

Germline CDR1 reads SNHLY; CDR2 reads FYNNEI. The V end lost 8 bases, the J end lost 12 bases, and 19 bases lay between the germline ends. The CDR3 extends over 13 amino acids. Study-level points and caveats: Compared with monoreactive clones, crossreactive clones showed significantly weaker SARS-CoV-2 expansion. Crossreactivity was assessed only for spike protein, not other viral proteins.

Sequenced material: memory CD4+ T cells from PBMCs. The chain links TRBV2 to TRBJ1-4, with D perhaps matching TRBD1 (5 bases). This clonotype originated in a human donor in good health. The CDR3 coding sequence is TGTGCCAGCTGCGACAGCCTCCTTTCAGAACTGTTTTTT. Translation: CASCDSLLSELFF.